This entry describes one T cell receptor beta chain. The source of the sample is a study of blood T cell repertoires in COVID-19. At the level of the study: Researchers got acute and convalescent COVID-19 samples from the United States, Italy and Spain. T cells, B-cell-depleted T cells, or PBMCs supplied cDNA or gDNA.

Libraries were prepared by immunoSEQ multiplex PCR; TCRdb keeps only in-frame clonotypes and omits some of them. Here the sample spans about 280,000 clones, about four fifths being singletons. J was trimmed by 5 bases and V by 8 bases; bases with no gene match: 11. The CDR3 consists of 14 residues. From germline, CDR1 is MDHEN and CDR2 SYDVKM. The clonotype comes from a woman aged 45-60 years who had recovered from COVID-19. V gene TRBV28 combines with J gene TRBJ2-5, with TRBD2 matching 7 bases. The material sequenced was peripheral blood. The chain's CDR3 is CASAGTNLWETQYF. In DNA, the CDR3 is TGTGCCAGCGCTGGGACTAACCTTTGGGAGACCCAGTACTTC.